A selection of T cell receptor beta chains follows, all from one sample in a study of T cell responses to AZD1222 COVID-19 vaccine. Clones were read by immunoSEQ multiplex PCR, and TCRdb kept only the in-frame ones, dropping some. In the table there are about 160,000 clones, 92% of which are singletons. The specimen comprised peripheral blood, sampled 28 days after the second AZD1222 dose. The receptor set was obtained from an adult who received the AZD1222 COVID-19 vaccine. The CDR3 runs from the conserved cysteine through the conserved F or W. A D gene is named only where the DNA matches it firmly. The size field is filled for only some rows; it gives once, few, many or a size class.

cdr3_nt: TGTGCCTGGACCGGACAGGGCTCATCTGGAAACACCATATATTTT; cdr3_aa: CAWTGQGSSGNTIYF; d_call: TRBD1; v_call: TRBV30; clone_size: .; j_call: TRBJ1-3
cdr3_nt: TGCGCCAGCAAGGAAGGGGAGGCCGAGGTTGAAGAGACCCAGTACTTC; cdr3_aa: CASKEGEAEVEETQYF; d_call: .; v_call: TRBV23-1; clone_size: .; j_call: TRBJ2-5
cdr3_nt: TGTGCCAGCAGTGGTTGGGTTTTGAACACTGAAGCTTTCTTT; cdr3_aa: CASSGWVLNTEAFF; d_call: .; v_call: TRBV7-9; clone_size: .; j_call: TRBJ1-1
cdr3_nt: TGTGCCAGCAGTTACGGAGGGATACGTAGCACCGGGGAGCTGTTTTTT; cdr3_aa: CASSYGGIRSTGELFF; d_call: .; v_call: TRBV6-5; clone_size: .; j_call: TRBJ2-2
cdr3_nt: TGTGCCAGCAGTGAATATGGCCAGACTTATGGCTACACCTTC; cdr3_aa: CASSEYGQTYGYTF; d_call: .; v_call: TRBV25-1; clone_size: .; j_call: TRBJ1-2
cdr3_nt: TGTGCCAGCAGCTTAGATCGGGGACCGGGGACCCAGTACTTC; cdr3_aa: CASSLDRGPGTQYF; d_call: .; v_call: TRBV11-2; clone_size: .; j_call: TRBJ2-5
cdr3_nt: TGCGCCAGCAGCCAAGATACCCCCTCCGGAAGTCGGACTATCTCCCCCTACGAGCAGTACTTC; cdr3_aa: CASSQDTPSGSRTISPYEQYF; d_call: .; v_call: TRBV4-3; clone_size: .; j_call: TRBJ2-7
cdr3_nt: TGTGCCAGCTCACCCCGGTCCCGGGACATTAGCAATCAGCCCCAGCATTTT; cdr3_aa: CASSPRSRDISNQPQHF; d_call: .; v_call: TRBV18; clone_size: .; j_call: TRBJ1-5
cdr3_nt: TGTGCCAGCTATGATCAGGGAAGCACAGATACGCAGTATTTT; cdr3_aa: CASYDQGSTDTQYF; d_call: .; v_call: TRBV28; clone_size: .; j_call: TRBJ2-3
cdr3_nt: TGTGCCAGCAGTTACGAGGGCAGGGGGAACAATCAGCCCCAGCATTTT; cdr3_aa: CASSYEGRGNNQPQHF; d_call: TRBD1; v_call: TRBV6-2/TRBV6-3; clone_size: .; j_call: TRBJ1-5
cdr3_nt: TGTGCCAGCAGTTCTCCAGGGGCTGGAAACACCATATATTTT; cdr3_aa: CASSSPGAGNTIYF; d_call: .; v_call: TRBV28; clone_size: .; j_call: TRBJ1-3
cdr3_nt: TGCGCCAGCAGCTTGGATAGCGGGGCCTACAATGAGCAGTTCTTC; cdr3_aa: CASSLDSGAYNEQFF; d_call: TRBD2; v_call: TRBV5-1; clone_size: .; j_call: TRBJ2-1
cdr3_nt: TGCAGCGCCGGGACAGAAATGACCGGGGAGCTGTTTTTT; cdr3_aa: CSAGTEMTGELFF; d_call: TRBD1; v_call: TRBV29-1; clone_size: .; j_call: TRBJ2-2
cdr3_nt: TGTGCCAGCAGCTCCGGGCCTAACTATGGCTACACCTTC; cdr3_aa: CASSSGPNYGYTF; d_call: .; v_call: TRBV7-2; clone_size: .; j_call: TRBJ1-2
cdr3_nt: TGTGCCAGCAGCCTCTCCTACGAGCAGTACTTC; cdr3_aa: CASSLSYEQYF; d_call: .; v_call: TRBV14; clone_size: .; j_call: TRBJ2-7
cdr3_nt: TGTGCCAGCAGTTTGCCCTCCGCAGATACGCAGTATTTT; cdr3_aa: CASSLPSADTQYF; d_call: .; v_call: TRBV28; clone_size: .; j_call: TRBJ2-3
cdr3_nt: TGTGCCATCAGCGTAACAGGGTTAGGTGGCTACACCTTC; cdr3_aa: CAISVTGLGGYTF; d_call: .; v_call: TRBV10-3; clone_size: .; j_call: TRBJ1-2
cdr3_nt: TGCGCCAGCAGCTCCCTGGACAGCTACGAGCAGTACTTC; cdr3_aa: CASSSLDSYEQYF; d_call: .; v_call: TRBV5-1; clone_size: once; j_call: TRBJ2-7
cdr3_nt: TGTGCCAGCAGCCAAGAAAGTCATAATTCACCCCTCCACTTT; cdr3_aa: CASSQESHNSPLHF; d_call: .; v_call: TRBV3-1/TRBV3-2; clone_size: .; j_call: TRBJ1-6
cdr3_nt: TGCGCCAGCAGCCCGGATACAGGGTTTGGGCAGCCCCAGCATTTT; cdr3_aa: CASSPDTGFGQPQHF; d_call: .; v_call: TRBV5-1; clone_size: .; j_call: TRBJ1-5
cdr3_nt: TGCGCCAGCAGCTTGGACGGAAATCAGCCCCAGCATTTT; cdr3_aa: CASSLDGNQPQHF; d_call: .; v_call: TRBV5-1; clone_size: .; j_call: TRBJ1-5
cdr3_nt: TGTGCCAGCAGTGAAGTGGGAGGGGCTAATGAAAAACTGTTTTTT; cdr3_aa: CASSEVGGANEKLFF; d_call: .; v_call: TRBV6-1; clone_size: .; j_call: TRBJ1-4
cdr3_nt: TGTGCCAGCAGCCACAGAGACTCGGGAGGCTACACCTTC; cdr3_aa: CASSHRDSGGYTF; d_call: .; v_call: TRBV3-1/TRBV3-2; clone_size: .; j_call: TRBJ1-2
cdr3_nt: TGTGCCAGCAGCTCGCGACAGGGGGTCGAGCAGTACTTC; cdr3_aa: CASSSRQGVEQYF; d_call: TRBD1; v_call: TRBV7-8; clone_size: .; j_call: TRBJ2-7
cdr3_nt: TGTGCCAGCAGTTACGACAGTCCTGGAAACACCATATATTTT; cdr3_aa: CASSYDSPGNTIYF; d_call: .; v_call: TRBV6-5; clone_size: once; j_call: TRBJ1-3
cdr3_nt: TGCGCCAGCAGTTCTGACAGGGGGCGCTTTGGCTACGAGCAGTACTTC; cdr3_aa: CASSSDRGRFGYEQYF; d_call: TRBD1; v_call: TRBV10-2; clone_size: .; j_call: TRBJ2-7
cdr3_nt: TGTGCCAGCAGTTTCGGCTACCTCTACAATGAGCAGTTCTTC; cdr3_aa: CASSFGYLYNEQFF; d_call: .; v_call: TRBV28; clone_size: .; j_call: TRBJ2-1
cdr3_nt: TGTGCCAGCAGCTTGGACAGGGGGATAGGCTCTGGGGCCAACGTCCTGACTTTC; cdr3_aa: CASSLDRGIGSGANVLTF; d_call: TRBD1; v_call: TRBV5-6; clone_size: .; j_call: TRBJ2-6
cdr3_nt: TGTGCCAGCAAAATGACAGGATTTTCTAATGAAAAACTGTTTTTT; cdr3_aa: CASKMTGFSNEKLFF; d_call: .; v_call: TRBV6-6; clone_size: .; j_call: TRBJ1-4
cdr3_nt: TGTGCCAGCAGTCCCCGGACAGGCCGGGGCTACACCTTC; cdr3_aa: CASSPRTGRGYTF; d_call: TRBD1; v_call: TRBV12-3/TRBV12-4; clone_size: .; j_call: TRBJ1-2
cdr3_nt: TGTGCCAGCAGCTTAGGGGTACCACCCTACGAGCAGTACTTC; cdr3_aa: CASSLGVPPYEQYF; d_call: .; v_call: TRBV11-3; clone_size: .; j_call: TRBJ2-7
cdr3_nt: TGTGCCTGTCAACCCGGGCCCCCCGGCGAGACCCAGTACTTC; cdr3_aa: CACQPGPPGETQYF; d_call: .; v_call: TRBV30; clone_size: .; j_call: TRBJ2-5
cdr3_nt: TGCGCCAGCAGCTTGACAGAGGCCGGTGAAAAACTGTTTTTT; cdr3_aa: CASSLTEAGEKLFF; d_call: .; v_call: TRBV5-1; clone_size: .; j_call: TRBJ1-4
cdr3_nt: TGTGCCAGCAGTTTAAGCGGGACTCTCGGGCCCCAGCATTTT; cdr3_aa: CASSLSGTLGPQHF; d_call: .; v_call: TRBV27; clone_size: .; j_call: TRBJ1-5
cdr3_nt: TGCGCCAGCAGTGAGTCGGGGGGTGGCCCCGGAGGCTACACCTTC; cdr3_aa: CASSESGGGPGGYTF; d_call: .; v_call: TRBV10-2; clone_size: .; j_call: TRBJ1-2